Below are 13 T cell receptor beta chains sequenced from a single sample in a study of T cell repertoires in cytomegalovirus infection. Via MiXCR, TCRdb re-called the reads, giving one row per CDR3 protein. The sample shows 300,000 or so distinct CDR3 sequences, roughly a tenth of them seen only once. The specimen sequenced was PBMCs. These receptor sequences come from a human donor in good health (CMV status not recorded). Some clones in this sample may be carry-over from other donors' samples.

In this sample, this clonotype turned up many times. The rearrangement links TRBV28 to TRBJ1-2; no clear D gene. The CDR3 contains 13 residues. Germline values: CDR1 MDHEN, CDR2 SYDVKM. With 2 bases removed from V and 0 bases from J, the gap between germline ends came to 4 bases. CDR3 protein: CASSLKANYGYTF. The CDR3 DNA sequence: TGTGCCAGCAGTTTAAAGGCTAACTATGGCTACACCTTC.

In its sample, this clonotype was seen many times. The chain carries TRBV6-5 and TRBJ2-7, with D tentatively TRBD1 (5 bases). The germline V and J ends were trimmed by 6 bases and 7 bases, with 16 bases remaining between them. The CDR3 has 13 amino acids. Germline assignment: CDR1 MNHEY and CDR2 SVGAGI. DNA of the CDR3: TGTGCCAGCAGCTACAGGAGCATGGGGGAGCAGTACGTC. This sequence encodes CASSYRSMGEQYV.

In regard to this clonotype: This may be a read error: a much more frequent sequence differs by one nucleotide. The chain couples TRBV20-1 to TRBJ2-7, with 8 positions matching TRBD2. The CDR3 is 15 amino acids. Trimming removed 5 bases from V and 1 base from J; junction bases left unmatched: 10. CDR1 is DFQATT and CDR2 is SNEGSKA in the germline V gene (reference sequence). The CDR3 coding sequence is TGCAGTGCTGGAGGTGATGGCGGGGGGTCCTACGAGCAGTACTTC. It yields the protein CSAGGDGGGSYEQYF.

V usage is TRBV20-1 and J usage is TRBJ2-1; D gene ambiguous. The CDR3 contains 14 residues. Trimming pared 3 bases from V and 1 base from J, leaving 10 bases between. Germline lookup yields CDR1 DFQATT and CDR2 SNEGSKA (reference sequence). For the CDR3, the DNA is TGCAGTGCTAGTCTCTGGGAATCCTACAATGAGCAGTTCTTC. Translated: CSASLWESYNEQFF.

In this sample, this clonotype turned up a few times. The genes are TRBV28 and TRBJ1-4; a weak D match, TRBD1 (5 bases). This CDR3 contains 14 residues. Germline V gene lookup returns CDR1 MDHEN and CDR2 SYDVKM. V was pared by 1 base and J by 6 bases, with 9 bases between. The CDR3 loop is CASSLFQGDEKLFF. The DNA for the CDR3 is TGTGCCAGCAGTTTATTTCAGGGTGATGAAAAACTGTTTTTT.

The sample holds many counts of this clonotype. The rearrangement joins TRBV6-1 to TRBJ1-1; no clear D. The CDR3 is made up of 13 amino acids. Deletions cut 6 bases from V and 1 base from J, with 9 bases between. The germline V gene encodes CDR1 MNHNS and CDR2 SASEGT. The CDR3 is CASRVTENTEAFF. In nucleotides, the CDR3 is TGTGCCAGCAGGGTCACGGAGAACACTGAAGCTTTCTTT.

The table lists this clonotype with many counts. The V call is TRBV6-2 or TRBV6-3, the J call TRBJ2-7; 9 bases align to TRBD1. Germline lookup yields CDR1 MNHEY and CDR2 SVGEGT. The CDR3 covers 14 residues. V was pared by 2 bases and J by 5 bases, with 4 bases of the junction left unmatched. The CDR3 is CASSYLGTGNEQYV. DNA for the CDR3: TGTGCCAGCAGTTACCTCGGGACAGGGAACGAGCAGTACGTC.

This clonotype was observed many times. The chain couples TRBV20-1 to TRBJ2-3; tentatively, D is TRBD2 (7 bases). The ends were cut back, 4 bases at V and 5 bases at J, with 16 bases in the middle. Germline values: CDR1 DFQATT, CDR2 SNEGSKA (reference sequence). This CDR3 has 14 residues. CDR3 in amino acids: CSANDGGRGDTQYF. The CDR3 DNA reads TGCAGTGCTAATGACGGGGGGCGGGGAGATACGCAGTATTTT.

The genes are TRBV20-1 and TRBJ2-3, with 16 bases that match TRBD2. V gave up 0 bases and J gave up 4 bases; unmatched junction bases: 13. In germline, CDR1 is DFQATT, CDR2 SNEGSKA (reference sequence). This CDR3 has 20 amino acids. The DNA of the CDR3 is TGCAGTGCTAGAGACCAACCCGGGGGACTAGCGGGGGGGCCGGCAGATACGCAGTATTTT. This translates into CSARDQPGGLAGGPADTQYF.

This rearrangement joins TRBV5-1 to TRBJ2-7, with D perhaps TRBD2 (5 bases). Trimming pared 1 base from V and 1 base from J, leaving 12 bases between. The CDR3 loop spans 15 amino acids. The germline V gene encodes CDR1 SGHRS and CDR2 YFSETQ. CDR3 sequence (DNA): TGCGCCAGCAGCTTGAGTTCCGGGGTTTCCTACGAGCAGTACGTC. This gives the protein CASSLSSGVSYEQYV.

A few counts support this clonotype. CDR3 DNA sequence: TGTGCCAGCAGCCAGCGGGGGAGCCAAGAGACCCAGTACTTC. This codes for CASSQRGSQETQYF. The chain combines TRBV14 with TRBJ2-5, with 7 nucleotides matching TRBD2. This CDR3 comprises 14 residues. Germline V gives CDR1 SGHDN, CDR2 FVKESK. V trimming: 3 bases; J trimming: 1 base; junction bases outside the gene matches: 2.

This clonotype was seen repeatedly, ten times or more. The chain is built from TRBV5-1 and TRBJ2-1, with 14 bases identical to TRBD2. Germline CDR1 and CDR2: SGHRS and YFSETQ. The CDR3 runs to 15 residues. Trimming took 4 bases from V and 7 from J; bases not matched to a gene: 4. CDR3 nucleotides: TGCGCCAGCAGCAGGGGACTAGCGGGGGTAAATGAGCAGTTCTTC. Residues: CASSRGLAGVNEQFF.

The chain joins TRBV20-1 to TRBJ2-1; 7 bases are a match to TRBD2. V lost 6 bases to trimming and J lost 4 bases; unmatched junction nucleotides: 12. Germline V gives CDR1 DFQATT, CDR2 SNEGSKA (reference sequence). The CDR3 covers 15 residues. In nucleotides, the CDR3 is TGCAGTGCGGAGGCTAATGCGGGAGATTACAATGAGCAGTTCTTC. Translation: CSAEANAGDYNEQFF.